The subject of this entry is one TCR beta chain. This entry belongs to a study of blood T cell repertoires in COVID-19. Study context: The United States, Italy and Spain provided the acute and convalescent COVID-19 samples.

Sequencing was performed with immunoSEQ multiplex PCR; in TCRdb, only in-frame clones are kept and a portion is missing. This sample has 190,000 or so clones; around 80% occur once, and the top ten carry 6% to 8%. The source is a human donor with acute or convalescent COVID-19. The donor label of this sample is uncertain. The sequencing input was peripheral blood.

DNA for the CDR3: TGTGCCAGCAGTGATCTGAGGCAGAGAGGGACAGATACGCAGTATTTT. This encodes CASSDLRQRGTDTQYF. V gene TRBV2 combines with J gene TRBJ2-3; tentative D call: TRBD2 (5 bases). From germline, CDR1 is SNHLY and CDR2 FYNNEI. Trimming cost V 3 bases and J 3 bases, with 16 bases left between them. The CDR3 runs to 16 residues.